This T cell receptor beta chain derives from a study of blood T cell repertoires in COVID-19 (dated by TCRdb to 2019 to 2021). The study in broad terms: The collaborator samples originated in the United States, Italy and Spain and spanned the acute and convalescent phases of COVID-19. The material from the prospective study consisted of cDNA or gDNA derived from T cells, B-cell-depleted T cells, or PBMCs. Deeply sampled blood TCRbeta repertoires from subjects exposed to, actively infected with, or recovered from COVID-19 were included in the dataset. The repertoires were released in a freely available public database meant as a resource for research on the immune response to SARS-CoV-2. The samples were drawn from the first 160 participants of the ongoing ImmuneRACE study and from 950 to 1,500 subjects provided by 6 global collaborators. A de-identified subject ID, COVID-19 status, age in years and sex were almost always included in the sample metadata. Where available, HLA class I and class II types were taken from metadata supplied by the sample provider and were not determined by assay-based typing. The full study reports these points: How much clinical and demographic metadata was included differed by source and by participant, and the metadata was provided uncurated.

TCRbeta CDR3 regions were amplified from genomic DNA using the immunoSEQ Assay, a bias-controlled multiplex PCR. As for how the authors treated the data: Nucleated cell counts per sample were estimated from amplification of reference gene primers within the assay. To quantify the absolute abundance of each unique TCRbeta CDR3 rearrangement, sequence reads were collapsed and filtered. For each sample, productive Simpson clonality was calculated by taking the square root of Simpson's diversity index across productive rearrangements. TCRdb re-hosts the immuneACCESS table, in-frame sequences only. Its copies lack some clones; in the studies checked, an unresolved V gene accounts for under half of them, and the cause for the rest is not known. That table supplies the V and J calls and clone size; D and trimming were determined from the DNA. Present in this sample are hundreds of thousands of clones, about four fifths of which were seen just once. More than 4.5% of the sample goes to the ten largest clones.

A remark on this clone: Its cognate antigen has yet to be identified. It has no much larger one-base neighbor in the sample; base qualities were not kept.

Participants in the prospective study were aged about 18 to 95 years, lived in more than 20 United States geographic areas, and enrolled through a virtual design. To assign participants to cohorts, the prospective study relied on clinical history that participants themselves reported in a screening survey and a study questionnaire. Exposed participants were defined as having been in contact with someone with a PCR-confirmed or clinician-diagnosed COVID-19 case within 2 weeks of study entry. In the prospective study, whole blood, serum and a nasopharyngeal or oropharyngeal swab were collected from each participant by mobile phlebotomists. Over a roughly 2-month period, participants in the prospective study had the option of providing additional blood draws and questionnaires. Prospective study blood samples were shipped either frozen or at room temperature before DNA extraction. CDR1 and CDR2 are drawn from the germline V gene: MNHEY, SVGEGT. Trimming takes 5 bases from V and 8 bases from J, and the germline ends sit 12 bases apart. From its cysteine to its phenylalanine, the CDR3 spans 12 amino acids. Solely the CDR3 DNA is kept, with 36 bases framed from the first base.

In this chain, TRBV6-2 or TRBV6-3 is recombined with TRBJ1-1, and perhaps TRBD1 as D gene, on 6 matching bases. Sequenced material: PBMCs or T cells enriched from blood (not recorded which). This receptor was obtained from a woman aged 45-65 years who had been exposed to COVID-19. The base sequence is TGTGCCAGCAGTAAGAGGACAGAAGAAGCTTTCTTT. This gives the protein CASSKRTEEAFF.